This TCR beta chain was retrieved from a study of blood T cell repertoires in COVID-19. Study context: Sites across the United States, Italy and Spain contributed samples from acute and convalescent COVID-19. T cells, B-cell-depleted T cells, or PBMCs supplied cDNA or gDNA.

Produced via immunoSEQ multiplex PCR; TCRdb's table is partial and in-frame only. This sample has a few hundred thousand clones; about 85% occur once, and the top ten carry roughly 4%. Input material: peripheral blood. The sequence was obtained from a man aged 60 to 69 who had recovered from COVID-19.

As DNA, the CDR3 is TGCGCCAGCAGCCCCCTACTCAGGGGACCCTACAATGAGCAGTTCTTC. This sequence encodes CASSPLLRGPYNEQFF. This chain uses TRBV4-1 with TRBJ2-1, with D possibly being TRBD1 (6 bases). The CDR3 has 16 amino acids. The germline gives CDR1 MGHRA, CDR2 YSYEKL. Between the trimmed V and J ends, which lost 4 bases and 2 bases, there was a span of 15 bases.